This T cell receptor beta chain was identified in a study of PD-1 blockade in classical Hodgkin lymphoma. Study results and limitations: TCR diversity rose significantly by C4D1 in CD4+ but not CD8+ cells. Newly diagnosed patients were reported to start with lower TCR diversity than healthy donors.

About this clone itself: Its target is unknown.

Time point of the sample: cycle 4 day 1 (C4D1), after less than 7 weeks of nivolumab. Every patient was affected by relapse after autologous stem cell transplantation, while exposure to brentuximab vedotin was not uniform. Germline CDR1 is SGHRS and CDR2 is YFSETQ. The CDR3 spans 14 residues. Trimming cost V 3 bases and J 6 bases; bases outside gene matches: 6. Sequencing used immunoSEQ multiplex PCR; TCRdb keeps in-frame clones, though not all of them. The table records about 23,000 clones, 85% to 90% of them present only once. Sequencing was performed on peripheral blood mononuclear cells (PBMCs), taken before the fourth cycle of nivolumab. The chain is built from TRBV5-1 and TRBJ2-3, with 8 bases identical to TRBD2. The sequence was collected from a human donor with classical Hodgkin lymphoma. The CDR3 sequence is CASSSGLASDTQYF. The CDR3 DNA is TGCGCCAGCAGCTCCGGACTAGCTTCTGATACGCAGTATTTT. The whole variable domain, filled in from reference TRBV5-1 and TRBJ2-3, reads KAGVTQTPRYLIKTRGQQVTLSCSPISGHRSVSWYQQTPGQGLQFLFEYFSETQRNKGNFPGRFSGRQFSNSRSEMNVSTLELGDSALYLCASSSGLASDTQYFGPGTRLTVL.